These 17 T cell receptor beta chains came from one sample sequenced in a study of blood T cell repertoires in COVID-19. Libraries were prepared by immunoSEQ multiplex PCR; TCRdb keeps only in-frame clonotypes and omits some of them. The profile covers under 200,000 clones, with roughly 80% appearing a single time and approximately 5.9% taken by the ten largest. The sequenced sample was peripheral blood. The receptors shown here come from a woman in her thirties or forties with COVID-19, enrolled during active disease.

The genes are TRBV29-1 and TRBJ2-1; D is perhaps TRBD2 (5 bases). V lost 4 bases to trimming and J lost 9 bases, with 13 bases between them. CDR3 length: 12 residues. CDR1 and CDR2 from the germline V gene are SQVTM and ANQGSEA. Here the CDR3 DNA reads TGCAGCGTTGTCCTGGACTGGACTGAGCAGTTCTTC. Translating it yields CSVVLDWTEQFF.

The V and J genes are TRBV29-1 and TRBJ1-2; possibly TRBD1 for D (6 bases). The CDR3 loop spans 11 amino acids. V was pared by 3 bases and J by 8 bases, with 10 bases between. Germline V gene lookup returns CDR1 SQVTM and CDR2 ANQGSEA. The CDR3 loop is CSVDPGEGYTF. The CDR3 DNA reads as TGCAGCGTTGATCCAGGGGAAGGCTACACCTTC.

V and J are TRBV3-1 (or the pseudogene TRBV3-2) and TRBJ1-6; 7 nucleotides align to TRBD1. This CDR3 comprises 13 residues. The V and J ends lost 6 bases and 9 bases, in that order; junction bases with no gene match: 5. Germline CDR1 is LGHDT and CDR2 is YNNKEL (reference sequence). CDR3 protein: CASSPQGTSPLHF. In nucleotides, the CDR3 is TGTGCCAGCAGTCCACAGGGGACTTCACCCCTCCACTTT.

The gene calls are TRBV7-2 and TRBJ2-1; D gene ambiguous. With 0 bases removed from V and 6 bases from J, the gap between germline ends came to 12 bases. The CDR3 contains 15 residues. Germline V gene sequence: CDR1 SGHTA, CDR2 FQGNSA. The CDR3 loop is CASSLALWATNEQFF. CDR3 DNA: TGTGCCAGCAGCTTAGCGTTGTGGGCCACCAATGAGCAGTTCTTC.

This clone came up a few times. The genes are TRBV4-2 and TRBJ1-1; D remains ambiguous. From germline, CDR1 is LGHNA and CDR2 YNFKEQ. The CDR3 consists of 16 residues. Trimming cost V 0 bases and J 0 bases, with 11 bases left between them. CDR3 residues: CASSQELGRLNTEAFF. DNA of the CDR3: TGTGCCAGCAGCCAAGAACTGGGCAGGTTGAACACTGAAGCTTTCTTT.

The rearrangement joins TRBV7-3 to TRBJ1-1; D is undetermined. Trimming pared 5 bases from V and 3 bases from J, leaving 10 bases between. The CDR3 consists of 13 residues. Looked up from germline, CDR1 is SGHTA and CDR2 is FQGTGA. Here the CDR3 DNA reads TGTGCCAGCAGCCCCGGGAGGGACACTGAAGCTTTCTTT. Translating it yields CASSPGRDTEAFF.

This chain's CDR3 is CASSQQGLKQPQHF. Here the CDR3 DNA reads TGTGCCAGTAGCCAACAGGGGTTGAAGCAGCCCCAGCATTTT. The J gene is TRBJ1-5, the V gene TRBV19; the match to TRBD1 covers 7 bases. This CDR3 is built from 14 residues. Trimming cost V 6 bases and J 7 bases; bases outside gene matches: 9. The germline CDR1 and CDR2 sequences are LNHDA and SQIVND (reference sequence).

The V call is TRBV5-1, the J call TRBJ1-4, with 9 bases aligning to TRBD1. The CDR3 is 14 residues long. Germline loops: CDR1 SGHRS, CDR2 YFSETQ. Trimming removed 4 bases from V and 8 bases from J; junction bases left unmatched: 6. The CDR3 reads CASSIGTGREKLFF. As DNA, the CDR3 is TGCGCCAGCAGCATTGGGACAGGGCGAGAAAAACTGTTTTTT.

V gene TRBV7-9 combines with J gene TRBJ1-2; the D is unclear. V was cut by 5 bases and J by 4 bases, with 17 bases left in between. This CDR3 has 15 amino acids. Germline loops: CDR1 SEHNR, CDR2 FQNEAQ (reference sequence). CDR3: CASSLLDLKPYGYTF. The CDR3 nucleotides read TGTGCCAGCAGCCTCCTAGACCTAAAACCCTATGGCTACACCTTC.

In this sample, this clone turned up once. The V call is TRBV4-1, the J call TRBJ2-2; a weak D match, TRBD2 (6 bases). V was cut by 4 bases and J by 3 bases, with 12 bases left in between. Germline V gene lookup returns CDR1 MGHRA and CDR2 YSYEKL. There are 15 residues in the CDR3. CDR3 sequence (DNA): TGCGCCAGCAGCCGTCCAGCGGGTGACACCGGGGAGCTGTTTTTT. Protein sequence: CASSRPAGDTGELFF.

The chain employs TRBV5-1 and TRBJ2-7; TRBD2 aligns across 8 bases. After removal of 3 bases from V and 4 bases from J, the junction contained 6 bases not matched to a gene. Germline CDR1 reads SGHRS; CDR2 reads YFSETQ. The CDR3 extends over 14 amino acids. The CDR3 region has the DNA TGCGCCAGCAGCTCCGGGACTAGGGGATACGAGCAGTACTTC. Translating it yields CASSSGTRGYEQYF.

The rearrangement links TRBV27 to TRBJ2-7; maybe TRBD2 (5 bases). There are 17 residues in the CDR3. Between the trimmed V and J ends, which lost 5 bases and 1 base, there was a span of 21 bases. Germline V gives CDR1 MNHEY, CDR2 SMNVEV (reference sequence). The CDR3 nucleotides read TGTGCCAGCAGTAAAAATAGCCGCCGTTGGGAGTCCTACGAGCAGTACTTC. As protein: CASSKNSRRWESYEQYF.

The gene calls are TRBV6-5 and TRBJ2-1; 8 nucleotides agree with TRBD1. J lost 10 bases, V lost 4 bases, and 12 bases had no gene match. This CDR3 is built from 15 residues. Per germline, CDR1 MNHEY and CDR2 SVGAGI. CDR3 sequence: CASSSGTGRVWEQFF. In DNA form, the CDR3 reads TGTGCCAGCAGTTCGGGGACAGGTCGAGTATGGGAGCAGTTCTTC.

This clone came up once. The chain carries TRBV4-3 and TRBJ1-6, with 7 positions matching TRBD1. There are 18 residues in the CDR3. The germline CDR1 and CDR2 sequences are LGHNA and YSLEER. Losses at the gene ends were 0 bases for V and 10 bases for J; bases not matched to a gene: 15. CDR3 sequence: CASSQDGGETGLKSPLHF. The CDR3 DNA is TGCGCCAGCAGCCAAGATGGCGGGGAGACAGGGCTGAAATCACCCCTCCACTTT.

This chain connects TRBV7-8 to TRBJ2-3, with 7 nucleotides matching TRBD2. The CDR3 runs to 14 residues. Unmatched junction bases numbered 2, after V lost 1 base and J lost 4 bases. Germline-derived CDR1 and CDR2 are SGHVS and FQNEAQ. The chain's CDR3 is CASSLGLAADTQYF. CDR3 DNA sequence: TGTGCCAGCAGCTTAGGGCTAGCGGCAGATACGCAGTATTTT.

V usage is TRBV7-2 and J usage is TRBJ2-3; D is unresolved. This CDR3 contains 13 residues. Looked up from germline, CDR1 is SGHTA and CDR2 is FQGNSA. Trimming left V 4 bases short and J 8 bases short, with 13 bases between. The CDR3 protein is CASSSTTPGTQYF. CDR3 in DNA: TGTGCCAGCAGCTCCACCACGCCGGGTACGCAGTATTTT.

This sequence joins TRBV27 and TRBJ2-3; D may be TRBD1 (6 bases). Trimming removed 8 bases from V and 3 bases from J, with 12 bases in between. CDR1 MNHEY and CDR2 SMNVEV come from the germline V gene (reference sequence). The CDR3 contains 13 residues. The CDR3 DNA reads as TGTGCCAGCGGTGACAGGATAACAGATACGCAGTATTTT. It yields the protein CASGDRITDTQYF.